This T cell receptor beta chain is from a study of cytomegalovirus exposure and HLA in healthy donors. As for the study in general: The roughly 120 validation repertoires, a later analysis reported, used the same platform as the 550 to 800 first-cohort repertoires. Study-wide findings and caveats: Cytomegalovirus association was listed for around 180 TCR beta chains. One later analysis, an examination of the 120 or so validation repertoires, found that first-cohort TCR clusters tended to co-occur in them.

Germline CDR1 is SGHNT and CDR2 is YYREEE (reference sequence). CDR3 length equals 13 residues. V lost 1 base and J 2 bases, leaving 6 bases between the germline ends. Points on this clone: Its antigen is unknown.

The assay was immunoSEQ multiplex PCR, and TCRdb's table has in-frame clones only and misses some. The data hold just under 150,000 clones, with roughly 87% observed a single time. The donors were part of the validation cohort, which consisted of about 130 subjects and was separate from the first cohort of 666 subjects. Source material: PBMCs. The receptor was isolated from a man aged 18 to 30 in good health and CMV-seropositive. The chain has TRBV5-4 and TRBJ1-1; the D is unclear. DNA of the CDR3: TGTGCCAGCAGCTTGACAGAAAACACTGAAGCTTTCTTT. It is translated as CASSLTENTEAFF.